The clone carrying this T cell receptor (beta chain) has more than one count but fewer than ten. CDR1 is LGHDT and CDR2 is YNNKEL in the germline V gene (reference sequence). V lost 3 bases to trimming and J lost 6 bases; unmatched junction nucleotides: 12. CDR3 length: 16 residues. Generated by immunoSEQ multiplex PCR, the TCRdb table keeps only in-frame clones and is missing some. Of 150,000 to 200,000 clones listed, 80% to 90% are singletons. This entry is derived from a study of control samples from healthy donors and cancer patients. The material sequenced was blood. This TCR came from a young man in good health. The J gene is TRBJ1-1, the V gene TRBV3-1 (or the pseudogene TRBV3-2), with 8 bases fitting TRBD1. In DNA form, the CDR3 reads TGTGCCAGCAGCCACCTTGGACAGGGCGGCGCAGCTGAAGCTTTCTTT. Translated, it gives CASSHLGQGGAAEAFF.